This entry lists 32 T cell receptor beta chains sequenced from one sample in a study of T cell repertoires in cytomegalovirus infection. Via MiXCR, TCRdb re-called the reads, giving one row per CDR3 protein. The sample contains about 830,000 distinct CDR3 sequences, approximately 30% of which appear only once. These receptors are not linked to any known antigen. Here the sequenced sample was cultured CD8+ T cells from PBMCs, taken from culture after CMV antigen stimulation. The receptors derive from a human donor in good health (CMV status not recorded). Some clones in this sample may be carry-over from other donors' samples.

The gene calls are TRBV5-6 and TRBJ2-3; TRBD1 might be the D (5 bases). The CDR3 sequence is 14 residues long. Germline lookup yields CDR1 SGHDT and CDR2 YYEEEE. V lost 2 bases, J lost 3 bases, and 10 bases lay in between. CDR3 DNA: TGTGCCAGCAGCTTTCTGGGGCGGACAGATACGCAGTATTTT. Translated: CASSFLGRTDTQYF.

CDR3 nucleotide sequence: TGCAGCGTTGAAGCAGGGACAGGGCCCTACAATGAGCAGTTCTTC. Protein: CSVEAGTGPYNEQFF. This chain uses TRBV29-1 with TRBJ2-1; TRBD1 agrees at 9 bases. V shed 1 base and J 2 bases; nucleotides not matched to a gene: 3. The CDR3 has 15 amino acids. Germline V gene sequence: CDR1 SQVTM, CDR2 ANQGSEA.

There are many counts of this clonotype. The junction departs from germline at one end; a sequencing error may be responsible. The V gene is TRBV7-2, the J gene TRBJ2-5; TRBD2 aligns across 11 bases. The germline V gene has CDR1 SGHTA and CDR2 FQGNSA. The CDR3 extends over 14 amino acids. The CDR3 DNA follows: TGTGCCAGCAGTTTCCCCGGGACTAGCGGACCTTTGGACTTC. Its translation: CASSFPGTSGPLDF.

This clonotype was seen only a few times. The chain has TRBV7-2 and TRBJ2-7, with D unclear. CDR1 and CDR2 from the germline V gene are SGHTA and FQGNSA. Trimming stripped 2 bases from V and 5 bases from J, with 19 bases between. The CDR3 length is 16 residues. The CDR3 loop reads CASSLTAGLAPDEQYF. The DNA of the CDR3 is TGTGCCAGCAGCTTAACGGCAGGCCTTGCCCCCGACGAGCAGTACTTC.

This clonotype has just a few counts. V and J are TRBV27 and TRBJ1-1, with D perhaps TRBD1 (5 bases). In germline, CDR1 is MNHEY, CDR2 SMNVEV (reference sequence). The CDR3 totals 14 residues. V was shortened by 0 bases and J by 5 bases, with 10 bases between the two germline ends. The CDR3 here is CASSLSAGVTEAFF. CDR3 sequence (DNA): TGTGCCAGCAGTTTATCGGCGGGGGTAACTGAAGCTTTCTTT.

The rearrangement links TRBV27 to TRBJ1-6, with D tentatively TRBD1 (5 bases). Germline-derived CDR1 and CDR2 are MNHEY and SMNVEV (reference sequence). The CDR3 loop spans 12 amino acids. Trimming removed 3 bases at V and 12 bases at J, with 9 bases between. The CDR3: CASSFPQGPLHF. CDR3 nucleotides: TGTGCCAGCAGTTTTCCCCAGGGACCCCTCCACTTT.

This clonotype was seen more than once but under ten times. The chain is built from TRBV19 and TRBJ2-5; D tentatively fits TRBD1 or TRBD2 (6 bases each). Looked up from germline, CDR1 is LNHDA and CDR2 is SQIVND (reference sequence). The CDR3 sequence is 15 residues long. The ends were cut back, 7 bases at V and 5 bases at J, with 20 bases in the middle. The CDR3 DNA is TGTGCCAGTACCACCTCTGAGGGGGGCCGCGAGACCCAGTACTTC. Protein sequence: CASTTSEGGRETQYF.

This clonotype was detected ten times or more. The rearrangement uses TRBV7-9 and TRBJ2-7; TRBD1 matches at 7 bases. CDR3 size: 13 residues. V was pared by 4 bases and J by 6 bases, with 6 bases of the junction left unmatched. Per the germline V gene, CDR1 is SEHNR and CDR2 is FQNEAQ (reference sequence). CDR3 nucleotides: TGTGCCAGCAGCTGGGGACAGAATGGCGAGCAGTACTTC. Translating gives CASSWGQNGEQYF. The full variable domain, in which reference TRBV7-9 and TRBJ2-7 provide the parts outside the CDR3, is DTGVSQNPRHKITKRGQNVTFRCDPISEHNRLYWYRQTLGQGPEFLTYFQNEAQLEKSRLLSDRFSAERPKGSFSTLEIQRTEQGDSAMYLCASSWGQNGEQYFGPGTRLTVT.

The chain has TRBV19 and TRBJ1-5, with D perhaps TRBD1 (5 bases). CDR1 is LNHDA and CDR2 is SQIVND in the germline V gene (reference sequence). V was clipped by 0 bases and J by 0 bases, with 9 bases between them. The CDR3 runs 16 residues. The CDR3 region is CASSIEAGFSNQPQHF. CDR3 nucleotides: TGTGCCAGTAGTATAGAGGCAGGGTTTAGCAATCAGCCCCAGCATTTT. Full variable domain (outside the CDR3, taken from reference TRBV19 and TRBJ1-5): DGGITQSPKYLFRKEGQNVTLSCEQNLNHDAMYWYRQDPGQGLRLIYYSQIVNDFQKGDIAEGYSVSREKKESFPLTVTSAQKNPTAFYLCASSIEAGFSNQPQHFGDGTRLSIL.

This clonotype was recorded many times. The chain uses TRBV7-2 and TRBJ1-5, with D unresolved. This CDR3 region has 17 residues. Looked up from germline, CDR1 is SGHTA and CDR2 is FQGNSA. The V end was cut by 3 bases, the J end by 2 bases, with 17 bases between. The CDR3 DNA reads TGTGCCAGCAGCTTCCGCTTCGGATTCGGGGGCAATCAGCCCCAGCATTTT. Translating it yields CASSFRFGFGGNQPQHF.

V and J are TRBV7-2 and TRBJ2-5; perhaps TRBD2 as D (6 bases). The V end was cut by 5 bases, the J end by 0 bases, with 16 bases between. CDR1 is SGHTA and CDR2 is FQGNSA in the germline V gene. The CDR3 consists of 16 residues. CDR3 coding DNA: TGTGCCAGCAGCCCCGCCGCTCTAGCGAACCAAGAGACCCAGTACTTC. Its protein is CASSPAALANQETQYF.

This clonotype occurred many times. The chain joins TRBV7-6 to TRBJ2-3; TRBD2 aligns across 8 bases. The length of the CDR3 is 16 residues. V was clipped by 1 base and J by 2 bases; unmatched bases: 5. Per germline, CDR1 SGHVS and CDR2 FNYEAQ. Here the CDR3 reads CASSLEVAGNTDTQYF. CDR3 nucleotide sequence: TGTGCCAGCAGCTTAGAGGTAGCGGGGAACACAGATACGCAGTATTTT.

This clonotype was observed a few times. This chain joins TRBV5-6 and TRBJ2-3; 9 bases are a match to TRBD2. Germline V gene sequence: CDR1 SGHDT, CDR2 YYEEEE. This CDR3 contains 16 residues. Trimming cost V 2 bases and J 3 bases; bases outside gene matches: 7. The CDR3 nucleotides are TGTGCCAGCAGCTTCGTCGGGACTAGCTATACAGATACGCAGTATTTT. It specifies CASSFVGTSYTDTQYF.

In this sample, this clonotype turned up many times. The chain employs TRBV7-8 and TRBJ2-3, with a possible D match to TRBD1 (6 bases). Germline V lookup: CDR1 SGHVS, CDR2 FQNEAQ. The CDR3 runs to 15 residues. V lost 1 base, J lost 1 base, and 9 bases lay in between. The CDR3 DNA reads TGTGCCAGCAGCTTAGGGAGGACAGGCACAGATACGCAGTATTTT. This encodes CASSLGRTGTDTQYF.

This clonotype has a handful of counts. The chain recombines TRBV27 with TRBJ1-4; a weak D match, TRBD1 (6 bases). V lost 5 bases and J 4 bases, leaving 14 bases between the germline ends. Germline values: CDR1 MNHEY, CDR2 SMNVEV (reference sequence). There are 15 residues in the CDR3. CDR3 region: CASSARQDLNEKLFF. The CDR3 DNA reads as TGTGCCAGCAGTGCAAGACAGGACCTTAATGAAAAACTGTTTTTT.

The sample holds a few counts of this clonotype. The V call is TRBV5-6, the J call TRBJ2-1, with TRBD1 identical over 8 bases. J gave up 6 bases and V 4 bases, and 3 bases lay outside the gene matches. The CDR3 runs to 13 residues. CDR1 and CDR2 (germline): SGHDT, YYEEEE. The CDR3 DNA follows: TGTGCCAGCAGCGGCGGGACAGGCAATGAGCAGTTCTTC. It encodes CASSGGTGNEQFF. Variable domain in full (rest from reference TRBV5-6 and TRBJ2-1): DAGVTQSPTHLIKTRGQQVTLRCSPKSGHDTVSWYQQALGQGPQFIFQYYEEEERQRGNFPDRFSGHQFPNYSSELNVNALLLGDSALYLCASSGGTGNEQFFGPGTRLTVL.

This clonotype has a handful of counts. V gene TRBV7-6 combines with J gene TRBJ2-7, with 9 bases aligning to TRBD1. The V gene's germline CDR1 is SGHVS and CDR2 FNYEAQ. This CDR3 is 14 amino acids long. V shed 5 bases, J shed 4 bases, and the junction held 6 bases outside the gene matches. The CDR3 here is CASSGGDRVYEQYF. CDR3 DNA: TGTGCCAGCAGCGGAGGGGACAGGGTTTACGAGCAGTACTTC.

The J gene is TRBJ2-1, the V gene TRBV5-1; 12 bases map to TRBD2. CDR3 length: 15 residues. Losses at the gene ends were 0 bases for V and 8 bases for J; bases not matched to a gene: 3. The germline V gene has CDR1 SGHRS and CDR2 YFSETQ. CDR3 nucleotide sequence: TGCGCCAGCAGCTTGGAACTAGCGGGGGGCGATGAGCAGTTCTTC. Residues: CASSLELAGGDEQFF.

The chain is built from TRBV7-3 and TRBJ2-2, with 8 bases matching TRBD2. V dropped 5 bases and J dropped 1; count of bases not matched to a gene: 9. The CDR3 is 17 amino acids. Germline-derived CDR1 and CDR2 are SGHTA and FQGTGA. The CDR3 spells CASSIPQSGGNTGELFF. The CDR3 DNA follows: TGTGCCAGCAGCATTCCTCAGAGCGGGGGGAACACCGGGGAGCTGTTTTTT.

The J gene is TRBJ2-7, the V gene TRBV12-3 or TRBV12-4; 11 bases line up with TRBD2. V lost 4 bases, J lost 2 bases, and 16 bases stayed unmatched. The CDR3 spans 19 residues. The CDR3: CASSSRLAGGKHLTYEQYF. In DNA form, the CDR3 reads TGTGCCAGCAGTTCCCGGCTAGCGGGGGGTAAGCACTTAACCTACGAGCAGTACTTC.

This clonotype occurred many times. V usage is TRBV4-2 and J usage is TRBJ2-7, with D maybe TRBD2 (6 bases). Germline V gene data show CDR1 as LGHNA and CDR2 as YNFKEQ. This CDR3 spans 14 amino acids. V was clipped by 3 bases and J by 2 bases, with 11 bases between them. The CDR3 DNA reads TGTGCCAGCAGCCATCGGAGGGACGCCTACGAGCAGTACGTC. This codes for CASSHRRDAYEQYV.

The V gene is TRBV7-9, the J gene TRBJ2-2; D uncertain. Germline CDR1 reads SEHNR; CDR2 reads FQNEAQ (reference sequence). Trimming stripped 6 bases from V and 6 bases from J, with 11 bases between. CDR3 length: 13 amino acids. CDR3 bases: TGTGCCAGCAGGTACACAGTGTCCGGGGAGCTGTTTTTT. Protein sequence: CASRYTVSGELFF.

The chain recombines TRBV5-6 with TRBJ1-3; D uncertain. The CDR3 sequence is 16 residues long. Germline V gene data show CDR1 as SGHDT and CDR2 as YYEEEE. V was trimmed by 1 base and J by 0 bases, leaving 11 bases between them. CDR3 nucleotides: TGTGCCAGCAGCTTGTCAGGATACCTCTCTGGAAACACCATATATTTT. Translated: CASSLSGYLSGNTIYF. The whole variable domain, remainder taken from reference TRBV5-6 and TRBJ1-3, is DAGVTQSPTHLIKTRGQQVTLRCSPKSGHDTVSWYQQALGQGPQFIFQYYEEEERQRGNFPDRFSGHQFPNYSSELNVNALLLGDSALYLCASSLSGYLSGNTIYFGEGSWLTVV.

In this sample, this clonotype turned up a few times. V usage is TRBV7-9 and J usage is TRBJ1-4, with D perhaps TRBD1 (5 bases). Germline CDR1 SEHNR, CDR2 FQNEAQ (reference sequence). The CDR3 consists of 16 residues. V was shortened by 6 bases and J by 0 bases, with 14 bases between the two germline ends. This chain's CDR3 is CASRPGTGATNEKLFF. The DNA for the CDR3 is TGTGCCAGCAGGCCCGGGACCGGTGCAACTAATGAAAAACTGTTTTTT.

This clonotype was found a few times. V usage is TRBV27 and J usage is TRBJ2-3; 14 nucleotides agree with TRBD2. Trimming took 1 base from V and 5 from J; bases not matched to a gene: 5. The germline CDR1 and CDR2 sequences are MNHEY and SMNVEV (reference sequence). The CDR3 contains 17 residues. The CDR3 reads CASSLLGLAGALDTQYF. CDR3 coding DNA: TGTGCCAGCAGTTTATTGGGACTAGCGGGGGCGTTAGATACGCAGTATTTT.

In this sample, this clonotype turned up a few times. This chain links TRBV7-9 with TRBJ2-1; 7 bases align to TRBD2. Per the germline V gene, CDR1 is SEHNR and CDR2 is FQNEAQ (reference sequence). The CDR3 runs 15 residues. Trimming at V came to 5 bases and at J to 7 bases, leaving 11 bases not matched to a gene. CDR3 DNA: TGTGCCAGCAGCACCCAAAGCGGGGCTAGGAATGAGCAGTTCTTC. Encoded protein: CASSTQSGARNEQFF.

The rearrangement uses TRBV6-8 and TRBJ2-1; TRBD2 matches at 14 bases. The CDR3 runs 16 residues. J gave up 9 bases and V 4 bases, and 8 bases lay outside the gene matches. The V gene's germline CDR1 is MNHGY and CDR2 SAAAGT. The CDR3 reads CASSSLTSGGVGEQFF. CDR3 nucleotides: TGTGCCAGCAGTTCTTTGACTAGCGGGGGGGTCGGTGAGCAGTTCTTC.

This clonotype came up a few times. This rearrangement joins TRBV6-1 to TRBJ2-5; TRBD2 matches 7 bases. Unmatched junction bases numbered 8, after V lost 5 bases and J lost 5 bases. Looked up from germline, CDR1 is MNHNS and CDR2 is SASEGT. The CDR3 totals 14 residues. The chain's CDR3 is CASSPTGGSETQYF. The CDR3 nucleotides read TGTGCCAGCAGTCCCACGGGGGGATCCGAGACCCAGTACTTC.

This clonotype was recorded a few times. This rearrangement joins TRBV7-9 to TRBJ2-3, with 11 bases that match TRBD2. V trimming: 4 bases; J trimming: 3 bases; junction bases outside the gene matches: 6. Per germline, CDR1 SEHNR and CDR2 FQNEAQ (reference sequence). CDR3 length: 16 amino acids. This CDR3 reads CASSSLTSGVTDTQYF. CDR3 sequence (DNA): TGTGCCAGCAGCTCTTTGACTAGCGGGGTAACAGATACGCAGTATTTT.

This clonotype was counted between two and nine times. The chain's CDR3 is CASSEGKGSGANVLTF. The CDR3 nucleotides are TGTGCCAGCAGTGAGGGAAAGGGCTCTGGGGCCAACGTCCTGACTTTC. V and J are TRBV7-9 and TRBJ2-6; the D gene is possibly TRBD2 (5 bases). The CDR3 runs 16 residues. Germline-derived CDR1 and CDR2 are SEHNR and FQNEAQ (reference sequence). V was trimmed by 6 bases and J by 0 bases, leaving 12 bases between them.

This clonotype occurred many times. The chain carries TRBV7-6 and TRBJ1-2; D call uncertain. Trimming stripped 3 bases from V and 0 bases from J, with 11 bases between. The length of the CDR3 is 15 residues. Germline CDR1 and CDR2: SGHVS and FNYEAQ. The CDR3 region is CASSFSIWPNYGYTF. The CDR3 DNA reads TGTGCCAGCAGCTTCAGTATTTGGCCTAACTATGGCTACACCTTC.

This clonotype came up a few times. The V gene is TRBV12-3 or TRBV12-4, the J gene TRBJ1-3; D ambiguous. Trimming pared 6 bases from V and 3 bases from J, leaving 6 bases between. The CDR3 runs 12 residues. As DNA, the CDR3 is TGTGCCAGCAGCCAGGTTGGAAACACCATATATTTT. This encodes CASSQVGNTIYF.